The rows below give T cell receptor beta chains drawn from one sample of a study of CD8 T cells in ankylosing spondylitis. From the 5' RACE reads, TCRdb called clonotypes with MiXCR, one entry per CDR3 protein. The profile shows approximately 200,000 distinct CDR3 sequences, 13% of them singletons. Sequencing was done on a sample of blood, either unsorted or a sorted T cell fraction (not recorded which). Receptors were obtained from a female donor with ankylosing spondylitis or in good health (not recorded which). Both conserved end residues are part of each CDR3. Each record gives: clone size, J gene, V gene, CDR3 protein. Only some rows state a clone size, as once, few, many or a class for expanded clones.

>many|TRBJ2-2|TRBV7-9
CASSPPTAENTGELFF
>many|TRBJ1-1|TRBV12-3/TRBV12-4
CASTLVGPGDLSEAFF
>once|TRBJ2-5|TRBV3-1
CASSQGTGGIETQYF
>many|TRBJ2-1|TRBV5-1
CASSRRVGTEQFF
>-|TRBJ2-7|TRBV5-8
CPSSLPPRPTGAHEQYF
>many|TRBJ2-1|TRBV6-1
CASTTTITNEQFF
>few|TRBJ1-2|TRBV19
CALRGREGDGYTF
>many|TRBJ2-7|TRBV20-1
CSRTSGNEQYF
>many|TRBJ2-3|TRBV6-2/TRBV6-3
CASTGVSTDTQYF
>few|TRBJ1-6|TRBV7-3
CASSPSGQGLNSPLHF
>few|TRBJ2-6|TRBV5-1
CASSQTHSGANVLTF
>many|TRBJ1-5|TRBV2
CASSDRTGGNQPQHF
>once|TRBJ1-5|TRBV20-1
CSARSPENQPQHF
>many|TRBJ2-5|TRBV4-3
CASSQSTSGSHQTQYF
>few|TRBJ1-6|TRBV28
CASSFGDRSPLHF
>many|TRBJ2-1|TRBV5-1
CASSLAVERAYNEQFF
>many|TRBJ1-1|TRBV5-1
CASSLIGGNAEAFF
>-|TRBJ2-2|TRBV27
CASSRREDTGELFF
>many|TRBJ2-3|TRBV5-6
CASSLSRGRRTDTQYF
>many|TRBJ2-3|TRBV5-6
CASSLLGEPSTDTQYF
>-|TRBJ2-7|TRBV20-1
CSALWARGRLEQYF
>many|TRBJ2-1|TRBV5-1
CASTLSGTAYNEQFF
>-|TRBJ2-1|TRBV7-2
CASSFRAGVNNEQFF
>-|TRBJ2-1|TRBV20-1
CSARDTGKAYNEQFF
>many|TRBJ2-7|TRBV6-2/TRBV6-3
CASTPGQPYEQYF
>-|TRBJ2-7|TRBV9
CASSASGRPYEQYF
>many|TRBJ1-2|TRBV12-3/TRBV12-4
CASSLFTGMVSNYGYTF
>-|TRBJ1-3|TRBV18
CASSPLQENSRNTIYF
>many|TRBJ2-3|TRBV2
CASKMTGGWQGTQYF
>few|TRBJ2-7|TRBV20-1
CSGTSVLYEQYF
>many|TRBJ2-7|TRBV6-2/TRBV6-3
CASKSTHRSLTYEQYF
>many|TRBJ2-1|TRBV11-2
CASSLDGTGGLPSNEQFF
>many|TRBJ2-2|TRBV14
CASSQDTVATPGTGELFF
>many|TRBJ2-7|TRBV28
CASSSLGGAYEQYF
>few|TRBJ2-1|TRBV4-2
CASSPTPGTPSGEQFF
>few|TRBJ1-6|TRBV5-5
CASSLGQGSNSPLHF
>-|TRBJ2-2|TRBV27
CASTQIGVGGELFF
>many|TRBJ1-1|TRBV3-1
CASSQSGQGEAFF
>few|TRBJ2-1|TRBV10-3
CAISPSGQGAGDEQFF
>few|TRBJ2-7|TRBV30
CAWSVQGASEQYF
>many|TRBJ2-3|TRBV29-1
CSGGLAGFSDTQYF
>many|TRBJ1-4|TRBV12-3/TRBV12-4
CASRTTNEKLFF
>-|TRBJ2-7|TRBV4-2
CASSQNGQTYEQNF
>many|TRBJ2-1|TRBV12-3/TRBV12-4
CASSLPSGRGNEQFF
>-|TRBJ2-3|TRBV7-3
CASSSGTFRTDTQYF
>-|TRBJ2-1|TRBV29-1
CSVLPVRVYNEQFF
>-|TRBJ2-7|TRBV20-1
CSARSWIREQYF
>-|TRBJ2-2|TRBV19
CASSIGTGELFF
>few|TRBJ1-4|TRBV27
CASSSGTDLRKLFF
>medium-sized|TRBJ2-1|TRBV5-1
CASSSAGGLTDEQFF
>many|TRBJ2-4|TRBV29-1
CSVEEAGTGLSQNIQYF
>-|TRBJ1-2|TRBV29-1
CSVEGAAGGSRYGYTF
>many|TRBJ2-2|TRBV12-3/TRBV12-4
CASSPTGVPNTGELFF
>many|TRBJ2-6|TRBV4-1
CASSQETTGGSGANVLTF